Given below is one T cell receptor (beta chain) in context. This specimen belongs to a study of OX40 agonist ivuxolimab in advanced cancers. Study-level information: Dose-escalation patients had hepatocellular carcinoma, melanoma, renal cell or head and neck cancer. Two patients with cutaneous melanoma and one with hepatocellular carcinoma, three in total, showed partial responses.

Sampling of blood occurred at baseline, cycle 4 day 1, and cycle 7 day 1. Generated by immunoSEQ multiplex PCR, the TCRdb table keeps only in-frame clones and is missing some. The table lists 50,000 to 60,000 clones, 89% of them singletons. With 4 bases clipped from V and 3 bases from J, the junction kept 3 bases outside the gene matches. The CDR3 loop spans 15 amino acids. Germline V lookup: CDR1 SGHRS, CDR2 YFSETQ. The V call is TRBV5-1, the J call TRBJ2-3; 12 bases align to TRBD2. Sequenced here: CD4+ or CD8+ T cells sorted from blood, sampled in a trial of the OX40 agonist ivuxolimab. This clonotype was sampled from an adult with an advanced solid tumor such as melanoma, head and neck, liver or kidney cancer. CDR3 protein: CASSRGTSGTDTQYF. In DNA form, the CDR3 reads TGCGCCAGCAGCCGCGGGACTAGCGGGACAGATACGCAGTATTTT. Variable domain in full (rest from reference TRBV5-1 and TRBJ2-3): KAGVTQTPRYLIKTRGQQVTLSCSPISGHRSVSWYQQTPGQGLQFLFEYFSETQRNKGNFPGRFSGRQFSNSRSEMNVSTLELGDSALYLCASSRGTSGTDTQYFGPGTRLTVL.